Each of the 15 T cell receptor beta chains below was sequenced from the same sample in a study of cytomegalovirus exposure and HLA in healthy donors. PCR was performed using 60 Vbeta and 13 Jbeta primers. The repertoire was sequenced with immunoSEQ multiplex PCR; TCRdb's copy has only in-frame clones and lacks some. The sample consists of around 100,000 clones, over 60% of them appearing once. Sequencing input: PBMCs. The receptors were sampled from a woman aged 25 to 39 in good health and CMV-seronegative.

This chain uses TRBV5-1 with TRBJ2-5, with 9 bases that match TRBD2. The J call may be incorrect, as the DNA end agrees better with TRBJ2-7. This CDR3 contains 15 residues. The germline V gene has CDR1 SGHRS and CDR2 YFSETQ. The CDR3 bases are TGCGCCAGCAGCTCAAATAGCGGGAGTTTCTACGAGCAGTACTTC. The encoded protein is CASSSNSGSFYEQYF.

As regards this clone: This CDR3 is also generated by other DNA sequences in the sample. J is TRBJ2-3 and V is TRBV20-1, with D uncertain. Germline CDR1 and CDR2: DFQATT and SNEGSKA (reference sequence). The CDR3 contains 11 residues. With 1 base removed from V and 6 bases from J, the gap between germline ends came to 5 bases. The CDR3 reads CSARVVDTQYF. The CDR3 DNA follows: TGCAGTGCTAGAGTAGTGGATACGCAGTATTTT.

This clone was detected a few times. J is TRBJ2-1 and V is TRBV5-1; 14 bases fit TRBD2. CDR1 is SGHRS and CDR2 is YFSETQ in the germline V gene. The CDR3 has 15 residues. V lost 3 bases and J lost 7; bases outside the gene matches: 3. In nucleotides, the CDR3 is TGCGCCAGCAGCTGGGGGACTAGCGGGAGTAATGAGCAGTTCTTC. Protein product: CASSWGTSGSNEQFF.

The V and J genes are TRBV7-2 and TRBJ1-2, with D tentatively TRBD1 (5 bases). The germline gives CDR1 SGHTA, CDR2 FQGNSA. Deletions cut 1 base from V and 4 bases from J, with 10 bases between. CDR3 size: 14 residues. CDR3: CASSLEQGGYGYTF. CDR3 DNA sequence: TGTGCCAGCAGCTTAGAGCAGGGAGGCTATGGCTACACCTTC.

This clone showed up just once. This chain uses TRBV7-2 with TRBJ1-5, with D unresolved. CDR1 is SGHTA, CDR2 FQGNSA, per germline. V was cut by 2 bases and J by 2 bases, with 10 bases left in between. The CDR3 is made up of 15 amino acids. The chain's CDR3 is CASSLTGKGNQPQHF. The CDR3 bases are TGTGCCAGCAGCTTAACCGGGAAGGGCAATCAGCCCCAGCATTTT.

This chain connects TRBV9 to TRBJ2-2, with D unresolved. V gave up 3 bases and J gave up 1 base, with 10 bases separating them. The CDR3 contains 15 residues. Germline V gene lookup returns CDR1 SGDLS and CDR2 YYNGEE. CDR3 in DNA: TGTGCCAGCAGCGCCGACAACCTGAACACCGGGGAGCTGTTTTTT. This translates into CASSADNLNTGELFF.

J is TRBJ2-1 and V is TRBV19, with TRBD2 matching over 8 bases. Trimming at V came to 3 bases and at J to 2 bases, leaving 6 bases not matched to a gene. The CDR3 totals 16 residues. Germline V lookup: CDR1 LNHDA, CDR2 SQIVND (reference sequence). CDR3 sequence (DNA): TGTGCCAGTAGTATTTCAGCGGGGGTGACCTACAATGAGCAGTTCTTC. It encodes CASSISAGVTYNEQFF. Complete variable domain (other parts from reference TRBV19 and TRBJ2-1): DGGITQSPKYLFRKEGQNVTLSCEQNLNHDAMYWYRQDPGQGLRLIYYSQIVNDFQKGDIAEGYSVSREKKESFPLTVTSAQKNPTAFYLCASSISAGVTYNEQFFGPGTRLTVL.

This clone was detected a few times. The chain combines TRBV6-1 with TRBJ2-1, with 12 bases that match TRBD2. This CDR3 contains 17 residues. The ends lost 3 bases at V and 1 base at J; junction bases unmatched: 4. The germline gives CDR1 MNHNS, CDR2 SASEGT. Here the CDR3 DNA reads TGTGCCAGCAGTGACCCGACTAGCGGGAGATCCTACAATGAGCAGTTCTTC. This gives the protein CASSDPTSGRSYNEQFF.

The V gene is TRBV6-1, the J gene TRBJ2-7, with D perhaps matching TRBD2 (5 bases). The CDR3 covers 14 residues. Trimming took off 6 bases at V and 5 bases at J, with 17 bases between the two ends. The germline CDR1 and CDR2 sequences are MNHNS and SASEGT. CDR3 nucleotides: TGTGCCAGCAGAAATCAGCGGAGCACGAACGAGCAGTACTTC. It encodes CASRNQRSTNEQYF.

CDR3 nucleotide sequence: TGTGCCAGCAGCTCCTCCGGGACTAGCGGCCTGGGGCAGTACTTC. It encodes CASSSSGTSGLGQYF. The gene calls are TRBV7-2 and TRBJ2-7; 11 bases are a match to TRBD2. From germline, CDR1 is SGHTA and CDR2 FQGNSA. V lost 4 bases, J lost 9 bases, and 11 bases stayed unmatched. CDR3 length: 15 amino acids.

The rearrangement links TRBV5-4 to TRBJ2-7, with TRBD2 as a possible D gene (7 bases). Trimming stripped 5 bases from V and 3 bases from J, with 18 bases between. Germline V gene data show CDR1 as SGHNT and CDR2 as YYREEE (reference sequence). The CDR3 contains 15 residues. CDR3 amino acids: CASSPRGGGVYEQYF. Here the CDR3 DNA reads TGTGCCAGCAGTCCAAGAGGGGGAGGGGTCTACGAGCAGTACTTC.

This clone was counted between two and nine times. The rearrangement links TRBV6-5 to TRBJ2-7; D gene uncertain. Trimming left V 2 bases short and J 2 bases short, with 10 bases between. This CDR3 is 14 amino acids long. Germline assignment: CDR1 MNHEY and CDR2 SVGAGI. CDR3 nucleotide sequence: TGTGCCAGCAGTTACCGGCAGGTCACCTACGAGCAGTACTTC. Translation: CASSYRQVTYEQYF.

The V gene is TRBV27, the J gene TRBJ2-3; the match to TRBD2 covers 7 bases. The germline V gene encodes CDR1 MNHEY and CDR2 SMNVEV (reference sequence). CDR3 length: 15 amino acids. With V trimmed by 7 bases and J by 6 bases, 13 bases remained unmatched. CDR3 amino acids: CASIGRDDSSDTQYF. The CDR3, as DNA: TGTGCCAGCATTGGGAGGGACGACTCGTCGGATACGCAGTATTTT.

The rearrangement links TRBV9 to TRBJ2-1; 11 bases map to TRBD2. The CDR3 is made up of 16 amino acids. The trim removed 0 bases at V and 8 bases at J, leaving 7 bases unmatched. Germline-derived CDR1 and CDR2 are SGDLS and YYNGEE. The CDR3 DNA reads TGTGCCAGCAGCGTAGGACTAGCGGGATCGAGGGATGAGCAGTTCTTC. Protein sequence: CASSVGLAGSRDEQFF.

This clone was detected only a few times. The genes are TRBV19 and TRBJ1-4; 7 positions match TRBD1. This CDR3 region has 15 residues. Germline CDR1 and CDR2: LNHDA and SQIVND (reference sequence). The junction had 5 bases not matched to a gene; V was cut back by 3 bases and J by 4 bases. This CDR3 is CASSILGQNNEKLFF. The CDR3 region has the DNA TGTGCCAGTAGTATCTTGGGACAGAATAATGAAAAACTGTTTTTT. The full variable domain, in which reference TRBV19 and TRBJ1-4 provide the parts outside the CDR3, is DGGITQSPKYLFRKEGQNVTLSCEQNLNHDAMYWYRQDPGQGLRLIYYSQIVNDFQKGDIAEGYSVSREKKESFPLTVTSAQKNPTAFYLCASSILGQNNEKLFFGSGTQLSVL.